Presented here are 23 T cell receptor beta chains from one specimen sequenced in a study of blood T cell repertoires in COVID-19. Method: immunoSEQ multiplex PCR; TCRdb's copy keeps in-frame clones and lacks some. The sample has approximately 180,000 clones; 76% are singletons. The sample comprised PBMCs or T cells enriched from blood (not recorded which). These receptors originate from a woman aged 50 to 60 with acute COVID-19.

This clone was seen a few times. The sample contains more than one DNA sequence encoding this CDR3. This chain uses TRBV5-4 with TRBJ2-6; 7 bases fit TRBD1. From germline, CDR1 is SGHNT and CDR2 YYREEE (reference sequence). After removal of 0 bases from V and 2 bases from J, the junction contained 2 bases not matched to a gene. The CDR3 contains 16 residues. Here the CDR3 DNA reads TGTGCCAGCAGCTTGGACAGGGGAACTGGGGCCAACGTCCTGACTTTC. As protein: CASSLDRGTGANVLTF.

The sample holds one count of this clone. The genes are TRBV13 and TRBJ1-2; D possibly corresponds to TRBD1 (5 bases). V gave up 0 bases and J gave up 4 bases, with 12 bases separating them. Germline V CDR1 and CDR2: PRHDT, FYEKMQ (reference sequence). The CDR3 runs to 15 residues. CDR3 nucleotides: TGTGCCAGCAGCTTAGGGAGGAGGGGTACCTATGGCTACACCTTC. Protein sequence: CASSLGRRGTYGYTF.

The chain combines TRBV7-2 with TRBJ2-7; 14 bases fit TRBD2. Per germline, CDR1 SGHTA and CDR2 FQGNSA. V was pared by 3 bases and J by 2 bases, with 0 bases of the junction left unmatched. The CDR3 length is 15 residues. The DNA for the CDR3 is TGTGCCAGCAGCTTGGGACTAGCGGGGGCCTACGAGCAGTACGTC. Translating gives CASSLGLAGAYEQYV.

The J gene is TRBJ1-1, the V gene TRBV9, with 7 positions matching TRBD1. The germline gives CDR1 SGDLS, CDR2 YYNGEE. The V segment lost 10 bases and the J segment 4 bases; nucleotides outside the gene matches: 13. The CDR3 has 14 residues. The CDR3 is CAVRPMDRITEAFF. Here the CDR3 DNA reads TGTGCCGTAAGACCAATGGACAGGATCACTGAAGCTTTCTTT.

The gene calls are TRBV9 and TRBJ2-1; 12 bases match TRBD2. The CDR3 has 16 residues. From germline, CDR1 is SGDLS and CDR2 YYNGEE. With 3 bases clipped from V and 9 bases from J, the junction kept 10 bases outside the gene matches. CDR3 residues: CASSAILAGGPFEQFF. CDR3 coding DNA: TGTGCCAGCAGCGCGATTCTAGCGGGGGGGCCCTTTGAGCAGTTCTTC.

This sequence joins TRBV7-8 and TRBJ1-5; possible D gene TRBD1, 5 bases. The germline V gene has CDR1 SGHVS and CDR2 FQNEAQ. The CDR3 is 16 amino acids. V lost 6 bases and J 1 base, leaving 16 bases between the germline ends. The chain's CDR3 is CASSSPGGGSNQPQHF. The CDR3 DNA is TGTGCCAGCAGTAGCCCGGGCGGGGGGAGCAATCAGCCCCAGCATTTT.

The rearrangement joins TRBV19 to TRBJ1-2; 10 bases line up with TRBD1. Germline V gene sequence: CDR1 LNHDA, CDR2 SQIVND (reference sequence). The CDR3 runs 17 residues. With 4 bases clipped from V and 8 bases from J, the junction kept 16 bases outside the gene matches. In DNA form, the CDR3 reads TGTGCCAGTAGTAGAACTCAGACAGGGGGCAGGATGAGAGGCTACACCTTC. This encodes CASSRTQTGGRMRGYTF.

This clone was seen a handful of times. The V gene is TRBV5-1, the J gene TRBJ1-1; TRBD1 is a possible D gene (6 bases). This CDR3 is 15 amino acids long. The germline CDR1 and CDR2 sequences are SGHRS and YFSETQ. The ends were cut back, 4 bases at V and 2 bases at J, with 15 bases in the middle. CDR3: CASSLEGELNTEAFF. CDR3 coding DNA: TGCGCCAGCAGCCTCGAGGGGGAGTTAAACACTGAAGCTTTCTTT.

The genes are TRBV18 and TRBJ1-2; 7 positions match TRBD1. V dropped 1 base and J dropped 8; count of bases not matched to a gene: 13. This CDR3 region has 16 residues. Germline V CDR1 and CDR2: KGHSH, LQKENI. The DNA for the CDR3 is TGTGCCAGCTCACCACAGAAGTTCCGGGACAGTCAAGGCTACACCTTC. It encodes CASSPQKFRDSQGYTF.

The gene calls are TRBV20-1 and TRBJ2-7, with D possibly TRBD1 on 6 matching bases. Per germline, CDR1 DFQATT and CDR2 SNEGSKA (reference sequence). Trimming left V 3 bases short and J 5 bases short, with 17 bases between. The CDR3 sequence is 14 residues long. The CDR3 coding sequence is TGCAGTGCTAGTAAGGCGGCAAGGGGGAACGAGCAGTACGTC. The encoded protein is CSASKAARGNEQYV.

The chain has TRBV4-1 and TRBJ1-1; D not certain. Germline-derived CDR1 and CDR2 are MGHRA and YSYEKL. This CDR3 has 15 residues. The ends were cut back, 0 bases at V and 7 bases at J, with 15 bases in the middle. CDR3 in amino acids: CASSQDPGGRYEAFF. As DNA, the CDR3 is TGCGCCAGCAGCCAAGACCCCGGAGGCAGATATGAAGCTTTCTTT.

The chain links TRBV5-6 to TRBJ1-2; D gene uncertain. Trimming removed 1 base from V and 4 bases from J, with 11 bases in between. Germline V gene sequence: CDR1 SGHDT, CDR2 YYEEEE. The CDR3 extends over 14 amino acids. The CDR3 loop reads CASSLREAGYGYTF. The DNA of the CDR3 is TGTGCCAGCAGCTTGAGGGAGGCGGGCTATGGCTACACCTTC.

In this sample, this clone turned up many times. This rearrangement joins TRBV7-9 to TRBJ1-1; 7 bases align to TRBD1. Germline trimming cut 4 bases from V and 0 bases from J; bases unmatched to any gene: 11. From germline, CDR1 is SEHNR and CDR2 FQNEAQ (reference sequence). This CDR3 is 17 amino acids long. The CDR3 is CASSSPRGQLLNTEAFF. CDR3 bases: TGTGCCAGCAGCTCACCGAGGGGACAGTTGCTGAACACTGAAGCTTTCTTT.

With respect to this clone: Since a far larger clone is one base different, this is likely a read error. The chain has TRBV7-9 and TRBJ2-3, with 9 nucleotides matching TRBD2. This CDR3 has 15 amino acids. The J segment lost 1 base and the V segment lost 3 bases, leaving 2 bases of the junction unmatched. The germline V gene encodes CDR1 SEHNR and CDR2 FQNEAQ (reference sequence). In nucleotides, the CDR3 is TGTGCCAGCAGCTTTGGCGGGGGGGGCACAGATACGCAGTATTTT. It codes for CASSFGGGGTDTQYF.

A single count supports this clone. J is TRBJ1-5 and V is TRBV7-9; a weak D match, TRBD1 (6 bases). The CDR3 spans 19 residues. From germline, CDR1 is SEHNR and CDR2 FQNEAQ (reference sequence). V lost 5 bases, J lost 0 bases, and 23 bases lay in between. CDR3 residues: CASSKGAGGPRGSNQPQHF. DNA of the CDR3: TGTGCCAGCAGCAAAGGGGCCGGGGGGCCCAGAGGTAGCAATCAGCCCCAGCATTTT.

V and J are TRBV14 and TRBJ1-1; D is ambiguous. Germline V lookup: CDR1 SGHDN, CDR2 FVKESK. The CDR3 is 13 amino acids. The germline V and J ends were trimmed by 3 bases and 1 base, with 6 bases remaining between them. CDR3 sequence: CASSQTQNTEAFF. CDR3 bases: TGTGCCAGCAGCCAGACACAGAACACTGAAGCTTTCTTT.

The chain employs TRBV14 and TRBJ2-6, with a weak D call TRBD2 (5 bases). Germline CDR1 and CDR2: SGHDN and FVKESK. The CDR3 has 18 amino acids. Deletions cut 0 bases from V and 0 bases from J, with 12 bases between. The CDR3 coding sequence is TGTGCCAGCAGCCAAGAGGCGGGCAGGAGCTCTGGGGCCAACGTCCTGACTTTC. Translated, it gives CASSQEAGRSSGANVLTF.

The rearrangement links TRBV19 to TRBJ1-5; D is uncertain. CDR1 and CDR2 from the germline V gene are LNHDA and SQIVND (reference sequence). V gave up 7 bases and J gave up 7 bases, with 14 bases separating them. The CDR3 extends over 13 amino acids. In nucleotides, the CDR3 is TGTGCCAGTAAGCGGGGTATGGGACAGCCCCAGCATTTT. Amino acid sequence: CASKRGMGQPQHF.

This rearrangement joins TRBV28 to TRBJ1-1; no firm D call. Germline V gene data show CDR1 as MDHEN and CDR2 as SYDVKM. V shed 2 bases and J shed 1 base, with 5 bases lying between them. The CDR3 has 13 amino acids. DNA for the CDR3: TGTGCCAGCAGTTTAGGAGAGAACACTGAAGCTTTCTTT. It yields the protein CASSLGENTEAFF.

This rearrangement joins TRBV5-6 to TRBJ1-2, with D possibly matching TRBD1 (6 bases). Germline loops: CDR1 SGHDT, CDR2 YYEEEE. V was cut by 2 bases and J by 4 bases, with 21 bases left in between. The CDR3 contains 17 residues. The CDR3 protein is CASSLGGLLDSIYGYTF. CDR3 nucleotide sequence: TGTGCCAGCAGCTTAGGGGGTCTCTTGGACAGCATCTATGGCTACACCTTC.

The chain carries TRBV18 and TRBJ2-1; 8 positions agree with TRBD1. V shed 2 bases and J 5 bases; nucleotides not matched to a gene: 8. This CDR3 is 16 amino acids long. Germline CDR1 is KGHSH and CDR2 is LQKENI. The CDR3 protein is CASSPSAGTGDNEQFF. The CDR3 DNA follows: TGTGCCAGCTCACCATCAGCCGGGACAGGCGACAATGAGCAGTTCTTC.

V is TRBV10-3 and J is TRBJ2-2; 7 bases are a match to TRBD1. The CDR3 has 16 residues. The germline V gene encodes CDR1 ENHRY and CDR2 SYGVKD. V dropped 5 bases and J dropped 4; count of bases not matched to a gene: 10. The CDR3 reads CAISLGRTGSTGELFF. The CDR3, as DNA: TGTGCCATCAGTCTCGGACGGACAGGATCCACCGGGGAGCTGTTTTTT.

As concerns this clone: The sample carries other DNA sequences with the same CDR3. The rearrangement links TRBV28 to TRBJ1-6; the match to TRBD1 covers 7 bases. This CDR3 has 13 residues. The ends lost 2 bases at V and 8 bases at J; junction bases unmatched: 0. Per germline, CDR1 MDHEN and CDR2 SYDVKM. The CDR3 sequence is CASSLTGDSPLHF. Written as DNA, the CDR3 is TGTGCCAGCAGTTTAACAGGGGATTCACCCCTCCACTTT. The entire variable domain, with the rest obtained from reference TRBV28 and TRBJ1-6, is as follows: DVKVTQSSRYLVKRTGEKVFLECVQDMDHENMFWYRQDPGLGLRLIYFSYDVKMKEKGDIPEGYSVSREKKERFSLILESASTNQTSMYLCASSLTGDSPLHFGNGTRLTVT.